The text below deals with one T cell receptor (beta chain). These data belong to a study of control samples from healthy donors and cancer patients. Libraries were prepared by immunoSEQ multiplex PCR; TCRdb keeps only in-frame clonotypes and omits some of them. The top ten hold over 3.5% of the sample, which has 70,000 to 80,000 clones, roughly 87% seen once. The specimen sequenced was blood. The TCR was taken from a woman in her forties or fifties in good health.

CDR3 sequence (DNA): TGTGCCAGCGTGCGGGACCAAGCTAACTATGGCTACACCTTC. Translated, it gives CASVRDQANYGYTF. This chain connects TRBV7-9 to TRBJ1-2; possible D gene TRBD1, 5 bases. Looked up from germline, CDR1 is SEHNR and CDR2 is FQNEAQ (reference sequence). Between the trimmed V and J ends, which lost 8 bases and 0 bases, there was a span of 13 bases. The CDR3 has 14 amino acids.